What follows are 19 T cell receptor beta chains derived from one specimen sequenced in a study of PD-1 blockade in classical Hodgkin lymphoma. The data were produced by immunoSEQ multiplex PCR, yet TCRdb's version contains in-frame clones alone and is incomplete. The sample yields around 70,000 clones, over 70% seen once. Brentuximab vedotin exposure varied, and every patient relapsed after autologous stem cell transplantation. Sample: peripheral blood mononuclear cells (PBMCs), taken before the second cycle of nivolumab. The receptors originated from a human donor with classical Hodgkin lymphoma.

The chain employs TRBV6-6 and TRBJ1-1; D perhaps matches TRBD1 (6 bases). Per the germline V gene, CDR1 is MNHNY and CDR2 is SVGAGI (reference sequence). This CDR3 spans 13 amino acids. The V end lost 4 bases, the J end lost 5 bases, and 11 bases lay between the germline ends. For the CDR3, the DNA is TGTGCCAGCAGTTTACAGGGAGTGACTGAAGCTTTCTTT. It translates to CASSLQGVTEAFF.

This clone has a single count. The rearrangement uses TRBV6-1 and TRBJ1-1, with a weak D call TRBD1 (6 bases). Germline CDR1 MNHNS, CDR2 SASEGT. The CDR3 spans 17 residues. V dropped 4 bases and J dropped 3 bases, with 21 bases sitting between them. The CDR3 is CASSARGAGEMDTEAFF. In nucleotides, the CDR3 is TGTGCCAGCAGTGCCCGCGGGGCAGGGGAGATGGACACTGAAGCTTTCTTT.

The chain joins TRBV2 to TRBJ2-1; 7 nucleotides align to TRBD1. After removal of 1 base from V and 4 bases from J, the junction contained 4 bases not matched to a gene. CDR3 length: 15 residues. The germline V gene encodes CDR1 SNHLY and CDR2 FYNNEI. CDR3 sequence: CASSEEGASYNEQFF. CDR3 nucleotides: TGTGCCAGCAGTGAAGAGGGGGCATCGTACAATGAGCAGTTCTTC.

The chain is built from TRBV27 and TRBJ1-4, with D maybe TRBD1 (5 bases). Deletions cut 6 bases from V and 4 bases from J, with 15 bases between. The CDR3 spans 15 residues. Per the germline V gene, CDR1 is MNHEY and CDR2 is SMNVEV (reference sequence). CDR3 residues: CASRLGTGFNEKLFF. CDR3 bases: TGTGCCAGCAGACTTGGGACGGGTTTTAATGAAAAACTGTTTTTT.

The rearrangement uses TRBV9 and TRBJ2-1, with TRBD1 matching over 10 bases. V lost 2 bases, J lost 12 bases, and 11 bases stayed unmatched. The CDR3 is 15 amino acids. CDR1 is SGDLS, CDR2 YYNGEE, per germline. CDR3 sequence (DNA): TGTGCCAGCAGCGTGGGACAGGGGACCTACTTCGGGCAGTTCTTC. Amino acid sequence: CASSVGQGTYFGQFF.

The V call is TRBV7-9, the J call TRBJ2-3; TRBD1 agrees at 7 bases. The CDR3 sequence is 13 residues long. V was pared by 5 bases and J by 8 bases, with 7 bases of the junction left unmatched. Germline values: CDR1 SEHNR, CDR2 FQNEAQ (reference sequence). CDR3 sequence: CASSHKPGGTQYF. CDR3 DNA sequence: TGTGCCAGCAGCCATAAACCAGGGGGTACGCAGTATTTT.

This chain joins TRBV27 and TRBJ2-1, with D perhaps TRBD2 (6 bases). V lost 2 bases and J 0 bases, leaving 11 bases between the germline ends. This CDR3 is 16 amino acids long. In germline, CDR1 is MNHEY, CDR2 SMNVEV (reference sequence). CDR3 in amino acids: CASSLVGSSSYNEQFF. Written as DNA, the CDR3 is TGTGCCAGCAGTTTAGTCGGGAGCAGCTCCTACAATGAGCAGTTCTTC.

This chain joins TRBV9 and TRBJ2-3, with 12 bases that match TRBD2. In germline, CDR1 is SGDLS, CDR2 YYNGEE. There are 15 residues in the CDR3. J was trimmed by 1 base and V by 7 bases; bases with no gene match: 4. Written as DNA, the CDR3 is TGTGCCAGCGGCTGGACTAGCGGGGGCACAGATACGCAGTATTTT. Amino acid sequence: CASGWTSGGTDTQYF.

In its sample, this clone was seen once. The chain combines TRBV28 with TRBJ2-3, with unresolved D. Germline CDR1 and CDR2: MDHEN and SYDVKM. The ends were cut back, 6 bases at V and 4 bases at J, with 11 bases in the middle. This CDR3 has 13 amino acids. DNA for the CDR3: TGTGCCAGCAGCCGTCCTTACTCAGATACGCAGTATTTT. Protein product: CASSRPYSDTQYF.

Many counts were recorded for this clone. The V gene is TRBV9, the J gene TRBJ2-2; 7 bases match TRBD1. This CDR3 contains 16 residues. The ends lost 4 bases at V and 1 base at J; junction bases unmatched: 7. The V gene's germline CDR1 is SGDLS and CDR2 YYNGEE. CDR3 coding DNA: TGTGCCAGCAGCCCGCCTGACAGGGAGAACACCGGGGAGCTGTTTTTT. It is translated as CASSPPDRENTGELFF. Variable domain in full (rest from reference TRBV9 and TRBJ2-2): DSGVTQTPKHLITATGQRVTLRCSPRSGDLSVYWYQQSLDQGLQFLIQYYNGEERAKGNILERFSAQQFPDLHSELNLSSLELGDSALYFCASSPPDRENTGELFFGEGSRLTVL.

This chain uses TRBV11-2 with TRBJ2-6; D is unresolved. Germline V lookup: CDR1 SGHAT, CDR2 FQNNGV. The CDR3 loop spans 14 amino acids. Trimming stripped 2 bases from V and 4 bases from J, with 6 bases between. CDR3 sequence: CASSLNSGANVLTF. The CDR3 region has the DNA TGTGCCAGCAGCTTAAATTCCGGGGCCAACGTCCTGACTTTC.

The chain combines TRBV4-1 with TRBJ2-7; 10 bases align to TRBD2. The germline V gene encodes CDR1 MGHRA and CDR2 YSYEKL. The V and J ends lost 0 bases and 2 bases, in that order; junction bases with no gene match: 7. The CDR3 is 17 residues long. The CDR3 protein is CASSQDHLAGGAYEQYF. In DNA form, the CDR3 reads TGCGCCAGCAGCCAAGACCACTTAGCGGGGGGAGCCTACGAGCAGTACTTC.

The gene calls are TRBV7-9 and TRBJ2-3; TRBD2 aligns across 7 bases. Trimming at V came to 5 bases and at J to 2 bases, leaving 7 bases not matched to a gene. Per germline, CDR1 SEHNR and CDR2 FQNEAQ (reference sequence). This CDR3 spans 15 amino acids. The CDR3 here is CASSPSGASTDTQYF. The CDR3 DNA sequence: TGTGCCAGCAGCCCAAGCGGGGCCTCCACAGATACGCAGTATTTT.

This clone was recorded once. The chain recombines TRBV29-1 with TRBJ1-1; D unclear. Germline V CDR1 and CDR2: SQVTM, ANQGSEA. This CDR3 is built from 11 residues. V was clipped by 5 bases and J by 8 bases, with 12 bases between them. This CDR3 is CSVLVTGEAFF. In nucleotides, the CDR3 is TGCAGCGTTCTTGTCACCGGGGAAGCTTTCTTT.

The J gene is TRBJ1-2, the V gene TRBV30; D remains ambiguous. The germline V gene has CDR1 GTSNPN and CDR2 SVGIG (reference sequence). CDR3 length: 14 residues. V was pared by 4 bases and J by 4 bases, with 16 bases between. CDR3 region: CAWTLSWTVYGYTF. CDR3 coding DNA: TGTGCCTGGACCCTCTCGTGGACCGTCTATGGCTACACCTTC.

The chain couples TRBV7-8 to TRBJ2-3; 9 bases map to TRBD1. CDR3 length: 17 amino acids. V trimming: 7 bases; J trimming: 4 bases; junction bases outside the gene matches: 15. Germline CDR1 is SGHVS and CDR2 is FQNEAQ. The CDR3 here is CASTFRRTGGASDTQYF. Written as DNA, the CDR3 is TGTGCCAGCACCTTCCGCCGTACAGGGGGCGCCTCAGATACGCAGTATTTT.

The chain employs TRBV28 and TRBJ1-1, with TRBD1 as a possible D gene (5 bases). CDR3 length equals 14 residues. Trimming took 3 bases from V and 5 from J, leaving 13 bases between them. The germline gives CDR1 MDHEN, CDR2 SYDVKM. CDR3 nucleotides: TGTGCCAGCAGTTTGACCGGGGGTTCGACTGAAGCTTTCTTT. Encoded protein: CASSLTGGSTEAFF. Looking up the rest from reference TRBV28 and TRBJ1-1 gives the full variable domain: DVKVTQSSRYLVKRTGEKVFLECVQDMDHENMFWYRQDPGLGLRLIYFSYDVKMKEKGDIPEGYSVSREKKERFSLILESASTNQTSMYLCASSLTGGSTEAFFGQGTRLTVV.

The chain joins TRBV2 to TRBJ1-5; 11 nucleotides match TRBD1. The germline gives CDR1 SNHLY, CDR2 FYNNEI. This CDR3 has 15 residues. V lost 4 bases to trimming and J lost 6 bases; unmatched junction nucleotides: 5. The CDR3 here is CASSGGQGVGQPQHF. The CDR3 nucleotides read TGTGCCAGCAGTGGGGGACAGGGGGTAGGTCAGCCCCAGCATTTT.

The chain combines TRBV5-1 with TRBJ1-4; 8 nucleotides match TRBD1. Germline CDR1 and CDR2: SGHRS and YFSETQ. After removal of 5 bases from V and 0 bases from J, the junction contained 9 bases not matched to a gene. CDR3 length equals 17 residues. The CDR3 coding sequence is TGCGCCAGCAGTCGCGGACAGGGCCGTGCAACTAATGAAAAACTGTTTTTT. Translated, it gives CASSRGQGRATNEKLFF.